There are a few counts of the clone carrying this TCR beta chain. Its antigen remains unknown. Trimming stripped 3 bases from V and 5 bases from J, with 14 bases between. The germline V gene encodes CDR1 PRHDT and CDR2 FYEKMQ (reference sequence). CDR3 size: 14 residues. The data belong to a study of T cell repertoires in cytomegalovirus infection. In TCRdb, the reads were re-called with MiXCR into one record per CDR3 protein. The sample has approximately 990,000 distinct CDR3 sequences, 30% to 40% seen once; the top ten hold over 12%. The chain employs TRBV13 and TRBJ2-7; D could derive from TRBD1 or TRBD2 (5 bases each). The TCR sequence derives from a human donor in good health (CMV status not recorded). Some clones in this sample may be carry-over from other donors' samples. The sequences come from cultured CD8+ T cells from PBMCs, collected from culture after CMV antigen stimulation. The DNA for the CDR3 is TGTGCCAGCAGCTTGGGACGGACGGGCCACGAGCAGTACTTC. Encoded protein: CASSLGRTGHEQYF.